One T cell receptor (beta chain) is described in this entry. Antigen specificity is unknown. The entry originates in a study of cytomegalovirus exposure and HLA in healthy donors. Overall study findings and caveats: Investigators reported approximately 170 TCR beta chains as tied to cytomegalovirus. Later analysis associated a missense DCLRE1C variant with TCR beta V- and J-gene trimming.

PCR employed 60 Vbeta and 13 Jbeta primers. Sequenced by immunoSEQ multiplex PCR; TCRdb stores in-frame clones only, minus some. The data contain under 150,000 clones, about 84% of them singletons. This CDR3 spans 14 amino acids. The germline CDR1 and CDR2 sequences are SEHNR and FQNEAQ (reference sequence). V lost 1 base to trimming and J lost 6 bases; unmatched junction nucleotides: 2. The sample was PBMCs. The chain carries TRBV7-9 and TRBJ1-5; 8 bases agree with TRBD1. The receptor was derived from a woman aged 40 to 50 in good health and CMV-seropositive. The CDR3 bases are TGTGCCAGCAGCTTAGACAGGGGGGGTCAGCCCCAGCATTTT. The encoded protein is CASSLDRGGQPQHF.